The present entry profiles one TCR beta chain with its context. TCRdb re-called the 5' RACE reads, yielding one record per CDR3 amino acid sequence without DNA. The sample has under 130,000 distinct CDR3 sequences; the top ten hold 1.9%. Germline loops: CDR1 KGHSH, CDR2 LQKENI. CDR3 length: 14 amino acids. The data originate from a study of monozygotic twins with inflammatory bowel disease. This clonotype was sampled from a human donor with ulcerative colitis or Crohn's disease, or a healthy co-twin of an affected twin (not recorded which). V usage is TRBV18 and J usage is TRBJ2-5; TCRdb indicates TRBD1, and absent DNA this call remains unverified. Sequenced: blood. This CDR3 reads CASSLSDRIGTQYF.